The source of this T cell receptor (beta chain) is a study of CD8+ T cells in alopecia areata. The wider study: Tofacitinib was taken orally by treated patients, and the dose was 5 to 10 mg twice daily. Treatment with tofacitinib (6 to 18 months) was followed by 6 months off drug. Study-wide findings and caveats: In lesional scalp, particularly from alopecia totalis/universalis, clonality was higher than in normal scalp. Expanded CD8+ clones among the top 100, as well as scalp clonality, were significantly decreased by tofacitinib.

Regarding this clone: What it binds is not known.

Isolated RNA was reverse transcribed into cDNA used as the sequencing template. Using immunoSEQ multiplex PCR, the repertoire was profiled, and TCRdb retains in-frame clones only, with some absent. The sample shows about 180,000 clones, about half of them seen only once. The treatment: oral pan-JAK inhibitor, 5-10 mg twice daily. The germline V gene encodes CDR1 MNHEY and CDR2 SVGAGI. Trimming removed 2 bases from V and 4 bases from J, with 8 bases in between. This CDR3 is 13 amino acids long. This material consisted of CD8+ T cells sorted from blood, taken around week 54, from a patient treated with tofacitinib. This TCR was recovered from a human donor with alopecia areata. The chain joins TRBV6-5 to TRBJ1-1; no definite D call. CDR3 sequence reads: CASSYDMGTEAFF. The DNA for the CDR3 is TGTGCCAGCAGTTACGATATGGGCACTGAAGCTTTCTTT.